The 8 T cell receptor beta chains listed next were all sequenced from one sample in a study of T cell repertoires in cytomegalovirus infection. Antigens for these TCRs are unknown. TCRdb re-called the reads with MiXCR, one entry per CDR3 protein. The sample holds about a million distinct CDR3 sequences, roughly 30% seen once. Sample: cultured CD8+ T cells from PBMCs, taken from culture after CMV antigen stimulation. The receptors here all came from a human donor in good health (CMV status not recorded). Some clones in this sample may be carry-over from other donors' samples.

The CDR3 coding sequence is TGTGCCAGCAGCTACACAGGGGGAGCTAACTATGGCTACACCTTC. Amino acid sequence: CASSYTGGANYGYTF. The chain is built from TRBV7-2 and TRBJ1-2; TRBD1 aligns across 8 bases. V gave up 4 bases and J gave up 0 bases; unmatched junction bases: 4. Germline CDR1 and CDR2: SGHTA and FQGNSA. The CDR3 totals 15 residues.

This clonotype was observed a handful of times. The gene calls are TRBV4-3 and TRBJ2-1, with D unresolved. Germline V gene data show CDR1 as LGHNA and CDR2 as YSLEER. CDR3 length: 17 residues. Trimming left V 1 base short and J 0 bases short, with 13 bases between. For the CDR3, the DNA is TGCGCCAGCAGCCAAGCTATAACACTAAGCTCCTACAATGAGCAGTTCTTC. Translating gives CASSQAITLSSYNEQFF.

The gene calls are TRBV9 and TRBJ2-1, with a weak D call TRBD2 (7 bases). The germline V and J ends were trimmed by 4 bases and 0 bases, with 29 bases remaining between them. The CDR3 is 21 amino acids. Looked up from germline, CDR1 is SGDLS and CDR2 is YYNGEE. CDR3 nucleotides: TGTGCCAGCAGCCACCCGTTGGGGGCAGTCAAGGGGGGGGACTCCTACAATGAGCAGTTCTTC. Translation: CASSHPLGAVKGGDSYNEQFF.

This clonotype was picked up a small number of times. The V and J genes are TRBV3-1 and TRBJ2-6, with D possibly matching TRBD2 (6 bases). This CDR3 is built from 16 residues. V lost 0 bases and J lost 2, with 8 bases in between. Germline loops: CDR1 LGHDT, CDR2 YNNKEL (reference sequence). CDR3 nucleotide sequence: TGTGCCAGCAGCCAAGAGGAGGGCCCTGGGGCCAACGTCCTGACTTTC. Residues: CASSQEEGPGANVLTF.

This clonotype was recorded a few times. In DNA form, the CDR3 reads TGCGCCAGCAGCTCAACAGGGCCGCCTGGAAACACCATATATTTT. Its translation: CASSSTGPPGNTIYF. The rearrangement joins TRBV5-1 to TRBJ1-3; D possibly corresponds to TRBD1 (6 bases). The CDR3 is 15 amino acids. The V gene lost 3 bases and the J gene lost 2 bases, with 12 bases spanning the gap. Germline V gene data show CDR1 as SGHRS and CDR2 as YFSETQ.

This rearrangement joins TRBV28 to TRBJ2-1; D gene unclear. The CDR3 spans 15 residues. V lost 6 bases and J 2 bases, leaving 14 bases between the germline ends. Germline V gene data show CDR1 as MDHEN and CDR2 as SYDVKM. The CDR3 nucleotides read TGTGCCAGCAGCCAGCAGCGACAACCCTACAATGAGCAGTTCTTC. Residues: CASSQQRQPYNEQFF.

This clonotype was seen many times. The CDR3 region has the DNA TGTGCCAGCAGTCGAGACAGTTACACTGAAGCTTTCTTT. Translating it yields CASSRDSYTEAFF. This rearrangement joins TRBV6-1 to TRBJ1-1; the D gene is possibly TRBD1 (5 bases). Per germline, CDR1 MNHNS and CDR2 SASEGT. V was trimmed by 5 bases and J by 3 bases, leaving 10 bases between them. The CDR3 is 13 amino acids.

On this clonotype: This sequence may be a read error, since a much larger clone differs from it by one base. The CDR3 coding sequence is TGTGCCAGCAGCTTATGGGGCCCTTCGTACCAAGAGGCCCAGTACTTC. This encodes CASSLWGPSYQEAQYF. The V gene is TRBV7-2, the J gene TRBJ2-5, with a weak D call TRBD1 (5 bases). Germline V gene data show CDR1 as SGHTA and CDR2 as FQGNSA. The CDR3 consists of 16 residues.